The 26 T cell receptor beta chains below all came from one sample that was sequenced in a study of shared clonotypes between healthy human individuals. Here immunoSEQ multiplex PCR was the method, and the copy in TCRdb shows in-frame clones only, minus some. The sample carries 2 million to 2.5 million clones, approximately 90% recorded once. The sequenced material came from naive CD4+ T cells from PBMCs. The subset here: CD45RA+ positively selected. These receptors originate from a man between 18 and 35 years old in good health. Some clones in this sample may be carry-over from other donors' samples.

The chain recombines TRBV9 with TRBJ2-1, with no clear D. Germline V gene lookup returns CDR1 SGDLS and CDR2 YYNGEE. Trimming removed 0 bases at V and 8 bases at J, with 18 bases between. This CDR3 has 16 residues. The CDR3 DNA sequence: TGTGCCAGCAGCGTAGCCCCAGATCTCGAGTTGTATGAGCAGTTCTTC. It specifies CASSVAPDLELYEQFF.

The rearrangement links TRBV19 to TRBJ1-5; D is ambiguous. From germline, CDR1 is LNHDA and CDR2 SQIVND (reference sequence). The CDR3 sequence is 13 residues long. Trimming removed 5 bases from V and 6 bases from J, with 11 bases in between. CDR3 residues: CASSALDFQPQHF. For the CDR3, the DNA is TGTGCCAGTAGTGCCCTTGACTTTCAGCCCCAGCATTTT.

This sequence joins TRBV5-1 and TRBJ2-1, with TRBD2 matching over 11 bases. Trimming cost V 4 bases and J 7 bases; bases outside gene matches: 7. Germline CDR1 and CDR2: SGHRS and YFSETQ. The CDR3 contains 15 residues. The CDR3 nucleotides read TGCGCCAGCAGCGCACTAGCGGGAGCGGGAAATGAGCAGTTCTTC. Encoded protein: CASSALAGAGNEQFF.

Written as DNA, the CDR3 is TGTGCCAGCAGCCCGGGACTAGCGGGAGGAGTCCAGGCCTACGAGCAGTACTTC. This translates into CASSPGLAGGVQAYEQYF. The V and J genes are TRBV7-9 and TRBJ2-7; 15 bases agree with TRBD2. Germline V CDR1 and CDR2: SEHNR, FQNEAQ (reference sequence). V was clipped by 5 bases and J by 2 bases; unmatched bases: 10. The CDR3 length is 18 residues.

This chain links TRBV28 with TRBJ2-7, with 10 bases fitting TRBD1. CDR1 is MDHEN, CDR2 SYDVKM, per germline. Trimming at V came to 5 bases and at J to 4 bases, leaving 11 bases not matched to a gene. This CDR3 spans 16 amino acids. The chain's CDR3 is CASSTTGTGAAYEQYF. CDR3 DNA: TGTGCCAGCAGTACAACCGGGACAGGGGCGGCTTACGAGCAGTACTTC.

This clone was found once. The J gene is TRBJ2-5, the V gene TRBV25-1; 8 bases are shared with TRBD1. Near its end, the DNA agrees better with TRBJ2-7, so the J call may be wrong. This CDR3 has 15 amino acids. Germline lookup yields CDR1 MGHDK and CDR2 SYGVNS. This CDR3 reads CASSPSQGAINEQYF. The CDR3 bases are TGTGCCAGCAGCCCGAGCCAGGGGGCGATCAACGAGCAGTACTTC.

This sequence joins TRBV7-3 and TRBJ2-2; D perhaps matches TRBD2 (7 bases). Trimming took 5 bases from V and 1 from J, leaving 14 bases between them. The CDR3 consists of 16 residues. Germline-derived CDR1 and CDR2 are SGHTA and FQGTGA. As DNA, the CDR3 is TGTGCCAGCAGCCCACAGGGAGGGGGGAACACCGGGGAGCTGTTTTTT. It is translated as CASSPQGGGNTGELFF.

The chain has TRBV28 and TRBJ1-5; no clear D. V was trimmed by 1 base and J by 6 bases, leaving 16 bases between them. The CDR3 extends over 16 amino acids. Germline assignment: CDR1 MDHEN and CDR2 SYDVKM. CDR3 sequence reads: CASSLLGNTHGQPQHF. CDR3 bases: TGTGCCAGCAGTTTATTGGGCAACACGCATGGTCAGCCCCAGCATTTT.

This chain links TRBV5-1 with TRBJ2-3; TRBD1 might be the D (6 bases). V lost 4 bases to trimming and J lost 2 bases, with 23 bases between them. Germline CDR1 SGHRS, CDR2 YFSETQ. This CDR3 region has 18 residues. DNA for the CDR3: TGCGCCAGCAGCCTCCACTTTCTACCGGGACAAACCACAGATACGCAGTATTTT. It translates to CASSLHFLPGQTTDTQYF.

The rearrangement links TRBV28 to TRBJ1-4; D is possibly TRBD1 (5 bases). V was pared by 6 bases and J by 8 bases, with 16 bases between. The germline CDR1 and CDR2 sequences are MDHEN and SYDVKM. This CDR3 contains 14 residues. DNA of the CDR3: TGTGCCAGCAGCTCCGGGACCGCTTGGGAAAAACTGTTTTTT. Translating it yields CASSSGTAWEKLFF.

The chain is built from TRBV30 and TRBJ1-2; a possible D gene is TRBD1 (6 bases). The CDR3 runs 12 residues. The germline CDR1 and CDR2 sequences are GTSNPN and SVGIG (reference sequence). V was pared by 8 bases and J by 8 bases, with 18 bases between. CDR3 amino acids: CAHSRGPGGYTF. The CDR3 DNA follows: TGTGCCCACTCCAGGGGACCGGGAGGCTACACCTTC. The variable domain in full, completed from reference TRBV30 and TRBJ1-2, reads SQTIHQWPATLVQPVGSPLSLECTVEGTSNPNLYWYRQAAGRGLQLLFYSVGIGQISSEVPQNLSASRPQDRQFILSSKKLLLSDSGFYLCAHSRGPGGYTFGSGTRLTVV.

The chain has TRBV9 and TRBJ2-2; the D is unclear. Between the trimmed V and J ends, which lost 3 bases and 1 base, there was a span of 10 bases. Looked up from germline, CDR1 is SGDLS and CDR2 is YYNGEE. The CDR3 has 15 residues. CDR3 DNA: TGTGCCAGCAGCGCGCTCGGTGGGAACACCGGGGAGCTGTTTTTT. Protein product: CASSALGGNTGELFF.

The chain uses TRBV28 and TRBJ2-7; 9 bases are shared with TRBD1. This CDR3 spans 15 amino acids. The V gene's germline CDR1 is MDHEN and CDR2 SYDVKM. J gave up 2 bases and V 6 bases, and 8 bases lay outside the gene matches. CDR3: CASSPRQGDPYEQYF. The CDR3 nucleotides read TGTGCCAGCAGCCCCAGACAGGGGGACCCCTACGAGCAGTACTTC.

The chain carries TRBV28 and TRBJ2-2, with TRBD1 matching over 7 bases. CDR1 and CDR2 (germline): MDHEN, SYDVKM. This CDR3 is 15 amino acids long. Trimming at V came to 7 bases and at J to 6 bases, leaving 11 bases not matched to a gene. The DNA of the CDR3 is TGTGCCAGCACCCCGCTTCTTACAGGGGCCGGGGAGCTGTTTTTT. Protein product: CASTPLLTGAGELFF.

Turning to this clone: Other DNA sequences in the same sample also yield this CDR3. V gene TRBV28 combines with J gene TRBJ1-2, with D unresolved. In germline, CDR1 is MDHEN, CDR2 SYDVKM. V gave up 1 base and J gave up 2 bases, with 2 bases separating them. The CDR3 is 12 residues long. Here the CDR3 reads CASSLFNYGYTF. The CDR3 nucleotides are TGTGCCAGCAGTTTATTCAACTATGGCTACACCTTC.

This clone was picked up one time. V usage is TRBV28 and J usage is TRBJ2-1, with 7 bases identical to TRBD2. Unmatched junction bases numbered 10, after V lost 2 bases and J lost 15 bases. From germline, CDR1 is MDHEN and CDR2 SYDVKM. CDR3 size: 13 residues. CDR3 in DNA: TGTGCCAGCAGTTTAATCTCGGGACTAAAGTGGTTCTTC. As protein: CASSLISGLKWFF.

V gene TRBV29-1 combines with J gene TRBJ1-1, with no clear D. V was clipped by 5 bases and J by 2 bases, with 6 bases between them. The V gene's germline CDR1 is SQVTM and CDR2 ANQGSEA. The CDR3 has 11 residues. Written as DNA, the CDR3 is TGCAGCGTTACGAGTAACACTGAAGCTTTCTTT. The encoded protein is CSVTSNTEAFF.

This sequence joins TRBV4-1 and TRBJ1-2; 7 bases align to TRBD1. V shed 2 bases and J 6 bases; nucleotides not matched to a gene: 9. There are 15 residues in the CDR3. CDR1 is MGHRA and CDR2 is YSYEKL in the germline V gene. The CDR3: CASSQPLGQPDGYTF. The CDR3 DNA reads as TGCGCCAGCAGCCAACCCCTGGGACAGCCAGATGGCTACACCTTC.

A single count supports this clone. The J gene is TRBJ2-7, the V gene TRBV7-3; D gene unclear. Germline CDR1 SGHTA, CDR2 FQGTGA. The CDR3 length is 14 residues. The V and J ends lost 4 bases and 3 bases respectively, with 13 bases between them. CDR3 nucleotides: TGTGCCAGCAGCTGGGGTGGCCATAGCTACGAGCAGTACTTC. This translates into CASSWGGHSYEQYF.

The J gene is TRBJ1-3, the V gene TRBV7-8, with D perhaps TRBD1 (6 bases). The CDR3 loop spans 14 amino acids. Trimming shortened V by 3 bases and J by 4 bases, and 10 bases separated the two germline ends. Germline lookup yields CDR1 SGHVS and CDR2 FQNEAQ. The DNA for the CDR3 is TGTGCCAGCAGCTTTTCAGGGGCGGGAAACACCATATATTTT. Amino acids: CASSFSGAGNTIYF.

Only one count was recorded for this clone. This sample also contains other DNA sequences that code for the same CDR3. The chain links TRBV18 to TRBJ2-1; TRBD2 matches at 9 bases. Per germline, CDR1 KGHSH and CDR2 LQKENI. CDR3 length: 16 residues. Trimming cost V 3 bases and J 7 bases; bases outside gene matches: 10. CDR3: CASSPLPSGAGNEQFF. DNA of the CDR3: TGTGCCAGCTCACCCCTCCCTAGCGGGGCTGGGAATGAGCAGTTCTTC.

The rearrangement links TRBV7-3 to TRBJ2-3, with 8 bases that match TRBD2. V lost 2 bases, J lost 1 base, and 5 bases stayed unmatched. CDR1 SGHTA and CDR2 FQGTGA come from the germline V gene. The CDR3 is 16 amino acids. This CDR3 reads CASSLQGTRGTDTQYF. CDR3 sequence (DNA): TGTGCCAGCAGCTTACAGGGGACTAGAGGCACAGATACGCAGTATTTT.

CDR3: CASSLTGGSGQPQHF. CDR3 bases: TGTGCCAGCAGTTTAACAGGGGGCTCGGGTCAGCCCCAGCATTTT. The chain is built from TRBV28 and TRBJ1-5; the match to TRBD1 covers 9 bases. V lost 2 bases and J lost 6; bases outside the gene matches: 5. In germline, CDR1 is MDHEN, CDR2 SYDVKM. The CDR3 covers 15 residues.

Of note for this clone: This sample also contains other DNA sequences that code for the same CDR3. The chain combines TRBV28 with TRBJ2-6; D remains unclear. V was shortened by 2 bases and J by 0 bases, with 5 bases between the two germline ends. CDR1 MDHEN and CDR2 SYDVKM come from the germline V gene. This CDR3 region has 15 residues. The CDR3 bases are TGTGCCAGCAGTTTAGCCTCCTCTGGGGCCAACGTCCTGACTTTC. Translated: CASSLASSGANVLTF.

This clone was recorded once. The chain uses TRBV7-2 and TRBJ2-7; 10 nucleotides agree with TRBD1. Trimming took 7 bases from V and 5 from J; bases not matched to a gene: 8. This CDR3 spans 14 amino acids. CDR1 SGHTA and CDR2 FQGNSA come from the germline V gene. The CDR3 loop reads CASTTGTGVHEQYF. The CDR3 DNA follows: TGTGCCAGCACCACCGGGACAGGGGTCCACGAGCAGTACTTC.

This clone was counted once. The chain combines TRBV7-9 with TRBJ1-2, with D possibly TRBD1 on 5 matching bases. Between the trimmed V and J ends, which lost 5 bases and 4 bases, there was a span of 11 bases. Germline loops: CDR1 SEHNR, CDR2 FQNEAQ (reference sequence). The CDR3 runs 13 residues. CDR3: CASSPRGLYGYTF. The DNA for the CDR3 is TGTGCCAGCAGCCCCCGGGGCCTCTATGGCTACACCTTC. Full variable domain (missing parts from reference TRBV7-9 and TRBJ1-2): DTGVSQNPRHKITKRGQNVTFRCDPISEHNRLYWYRQTLGQGPEFLTYFQNEAQLEKSRLLSDRFSAERPKGSFSTLEIQRTEQGDSAMYLCASSPRGLYGYTFGSGTRLTVV.